The clone carrying this TCR beta chain was picked up many times. Its antigen is not identified. This CDR3 region has 11 residues. Trimming removed 0 bases from V and 6 bases from J, with 2 bases in between. CDR1 is DFQATT and CDR2 is SNEGSKA in the germline V gene (reference sequence). The data are from a study of T-cell memory formation after mild COVID-19. The wider study: Among the donors, TCR clusters were largely specific to each donor. Study-level results: Some SARS-CoV-2-responding clones were already detected in memory before infection. Chiefly within CM and EM were the contracting CD4+ clones; CD8+ ones were within EMRA.

Researchers used 5'RACE with constant-segment primers to make TCR alpha and TCR beta cDNA libraries that carry sample barcodes and UMIs. TCRdb re-analysed the 5' RACE reads in MiXCR, keeping a single row per CDR3 protein. The sample yields approximately 290,000 distinct CDR3 sequences, more than 15% seen once. The chain combines TRBV20-1 with TRBJ2-2, with D uncertain. Sample: PBMCs or a T cell subset sorted from them (not recorded which). This clonotype was obtained from a man between 18 and 35 years old who had mild COVID-19 (a few samples of this study predate the infection). Cell type and time point are not known. The CDR3 sequence: CSAREAGELFF. In DNA, the CDR3 is TGCAGTGCTAGAGAGGCCGGGGAGCTGTTTTTT.